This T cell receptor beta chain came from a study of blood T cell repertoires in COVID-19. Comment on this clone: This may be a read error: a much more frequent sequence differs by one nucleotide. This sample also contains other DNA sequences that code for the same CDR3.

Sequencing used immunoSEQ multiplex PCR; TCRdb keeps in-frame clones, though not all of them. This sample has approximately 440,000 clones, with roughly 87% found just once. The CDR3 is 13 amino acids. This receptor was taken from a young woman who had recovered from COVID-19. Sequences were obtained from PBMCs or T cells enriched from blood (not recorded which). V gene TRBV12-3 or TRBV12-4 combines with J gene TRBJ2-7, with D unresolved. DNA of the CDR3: TGTGCTAGCAGTCCCCGGGTACCCTACGAGCAGTACTTC. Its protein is CASSPRVPYEQYF.